The source of this T cell receptor (beta chain) is a study of blood T cell repertoires in COVID-19. Study-wide background: Specimens from acute and convalescent COVID-19 originated in the United States, Italy and Spain.

In the source study's methods: How many nucleated cells were present was estimated from reference gene primer amplification. Generated by immunoSEQ multiplex PCR, the TCRdb table keeps only in-frame clones and is missing some. V and J calls and clone size come straight from that table; D and trimming were deduced from the DNA. Altogether hundreds of thousands of clones are present, roughly 89% being singletons, with the ten largest covering roughly 1%. In its sample, this clone was seen a few times. The ends lost 2 bases at V and 6 bases at J; junction bases unmatched: 5. Per germline, CDR1 SGHRS and CDR2 YFSETQ. The CDR3 totals 16 residues.

The receptor was isolated from a man in his late teens or twenties with COVID-19, enrolled during active disease. The sequenced sample was peripheral blood. The V gene is TRBV5-1, the J gene TRBJ2-3; 14 positions match TRBD2. Here the CDR3 reads CASSFGTSGSSDTQYF. DNA for the CDR3: TGCGCCAGCAGCTTCGGGACTAGCGGGAGCTCGGATACGCAGTATTTT.